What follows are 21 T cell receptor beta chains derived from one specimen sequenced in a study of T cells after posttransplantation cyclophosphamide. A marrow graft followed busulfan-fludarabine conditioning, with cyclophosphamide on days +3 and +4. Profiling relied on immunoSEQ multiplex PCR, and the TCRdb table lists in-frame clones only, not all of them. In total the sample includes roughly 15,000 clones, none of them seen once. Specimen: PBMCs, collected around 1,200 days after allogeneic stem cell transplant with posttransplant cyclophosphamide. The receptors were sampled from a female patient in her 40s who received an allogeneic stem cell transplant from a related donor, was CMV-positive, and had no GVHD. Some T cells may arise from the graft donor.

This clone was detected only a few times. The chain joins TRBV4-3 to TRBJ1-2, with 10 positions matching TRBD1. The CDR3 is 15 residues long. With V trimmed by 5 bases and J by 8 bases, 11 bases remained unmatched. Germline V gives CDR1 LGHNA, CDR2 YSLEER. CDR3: CASSLGDDRGQGYTF. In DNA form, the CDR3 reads TGCGCCAGCAGCTTGGGGGACGACAGGGGGCAAGGCTACACCTTC.

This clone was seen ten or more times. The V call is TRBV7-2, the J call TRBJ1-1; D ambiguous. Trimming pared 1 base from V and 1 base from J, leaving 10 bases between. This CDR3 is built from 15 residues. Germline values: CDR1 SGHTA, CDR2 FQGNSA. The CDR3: CASSLVEGRNTEAFF. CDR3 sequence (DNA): TGTGCCAGCAGCTTAGTTGAGGGCCGGAACACTGAAGCTTTCTTT.

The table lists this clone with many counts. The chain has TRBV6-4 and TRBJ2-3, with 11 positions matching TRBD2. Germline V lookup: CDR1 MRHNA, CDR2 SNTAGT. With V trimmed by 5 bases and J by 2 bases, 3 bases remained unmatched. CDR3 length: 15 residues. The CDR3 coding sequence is TGTGCCAGCAGTACTAGCGGGGGAAACACAGATACGCAGTATTTT. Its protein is CASSTSGGNTDTQYF.

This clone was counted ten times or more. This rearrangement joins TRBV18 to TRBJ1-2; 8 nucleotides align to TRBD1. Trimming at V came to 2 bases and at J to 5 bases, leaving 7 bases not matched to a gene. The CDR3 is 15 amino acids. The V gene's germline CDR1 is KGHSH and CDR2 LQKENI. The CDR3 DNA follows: TGTGCCAGCTCACCATCAGGGGGCGCGCGGTATGGCTACACCTTC. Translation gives CASSPSGGARYGYTF.

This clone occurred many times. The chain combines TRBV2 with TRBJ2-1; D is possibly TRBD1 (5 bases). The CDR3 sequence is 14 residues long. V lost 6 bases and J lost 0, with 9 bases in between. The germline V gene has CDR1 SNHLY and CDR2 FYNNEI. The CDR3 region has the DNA TGTGCCAGCAGGGGCGACAGCTCCTACAATGAGCAGTTCTTC. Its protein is CASRGDSSYNEQFF.

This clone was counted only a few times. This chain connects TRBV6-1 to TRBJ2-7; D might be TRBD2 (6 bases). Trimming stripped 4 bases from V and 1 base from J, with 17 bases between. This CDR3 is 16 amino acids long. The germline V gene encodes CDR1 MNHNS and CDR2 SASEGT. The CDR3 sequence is CASSARGTGVSYEQYF. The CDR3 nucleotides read TGTGCCAGCAGTGCCAGAGGGACGGGGGTATCCTACGAGCAGTACTTC.

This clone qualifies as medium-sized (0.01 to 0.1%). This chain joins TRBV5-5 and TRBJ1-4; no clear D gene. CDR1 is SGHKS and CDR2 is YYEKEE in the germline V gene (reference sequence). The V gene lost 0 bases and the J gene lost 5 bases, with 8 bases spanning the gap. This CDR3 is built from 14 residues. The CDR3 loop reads CASSLALFNEKLFF. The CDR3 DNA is TGTGCCAGCAGCTTGGCTCTCTTCAATGAAAAACTGTTTTTT.

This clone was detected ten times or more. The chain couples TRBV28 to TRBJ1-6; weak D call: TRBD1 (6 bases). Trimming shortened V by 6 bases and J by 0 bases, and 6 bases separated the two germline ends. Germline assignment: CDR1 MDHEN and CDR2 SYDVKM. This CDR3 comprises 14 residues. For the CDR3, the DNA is TGTGCCAGCAGGGACAGCTCCTATAATTCACCCCTCCACTTT. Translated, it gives CASRDSSYNSPLHF.

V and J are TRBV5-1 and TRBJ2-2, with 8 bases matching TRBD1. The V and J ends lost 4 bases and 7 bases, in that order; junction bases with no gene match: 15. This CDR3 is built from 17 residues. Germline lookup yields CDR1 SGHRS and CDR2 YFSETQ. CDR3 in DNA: TGCGCCAGCAGCCCTGGCAATAGACAGGGGAAGGGCGGGGAGCTGTTTTTT. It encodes CASSPGNRQGKGGELFF. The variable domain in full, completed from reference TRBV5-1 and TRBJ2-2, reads KAGVTQTPRYLIKTRGQQVTLSCSPISGHRSVSWYQQTPGQGLQFLFEYFSETQRNKGNFPGRFSGRQFSNSRSEMNVSTLELGDSALYLCASSPGNRQGKGGELFFGEGSRLTVL.

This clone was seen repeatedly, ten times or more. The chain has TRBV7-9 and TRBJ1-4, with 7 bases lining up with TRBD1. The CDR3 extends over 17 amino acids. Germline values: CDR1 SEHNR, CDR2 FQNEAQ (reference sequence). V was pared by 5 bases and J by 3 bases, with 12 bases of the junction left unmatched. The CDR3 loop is CASSPPPTGRSNEKLFF. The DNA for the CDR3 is TGTGCCAGCAGCCCGCCACCGACAGGGCGGTCTAATGAAAAACTGTTTTTT.

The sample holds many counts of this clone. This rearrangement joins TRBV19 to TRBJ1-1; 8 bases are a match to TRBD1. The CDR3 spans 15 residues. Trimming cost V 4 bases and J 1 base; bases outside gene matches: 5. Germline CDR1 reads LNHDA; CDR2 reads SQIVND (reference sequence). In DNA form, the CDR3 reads TGTGCCAGTAGTACTCAGGGGGCCCGGAACACTGAAGCTTTCTTT. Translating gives CASSTQGARNTEAFF.

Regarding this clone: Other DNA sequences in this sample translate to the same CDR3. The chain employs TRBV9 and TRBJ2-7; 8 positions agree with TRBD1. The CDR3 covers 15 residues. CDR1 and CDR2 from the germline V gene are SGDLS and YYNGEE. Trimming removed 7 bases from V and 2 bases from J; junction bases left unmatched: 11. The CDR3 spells CASCIRQGTAYEQYF. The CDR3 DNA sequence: TGTGCCAGCTGTATCAGACAGGGGACGGCCTACGAGCAGTACTTC. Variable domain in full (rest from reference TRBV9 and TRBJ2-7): DSGVTQTPKHLITATGQRVTLRCSPRSGDLSVYWYQQSLDQGLQFLIQYYNGEERAKGNILERFSAQQFPDLHSELNLSSLELGDSALYFCASCIRQGTAYEQYFGPGTRLTVT.

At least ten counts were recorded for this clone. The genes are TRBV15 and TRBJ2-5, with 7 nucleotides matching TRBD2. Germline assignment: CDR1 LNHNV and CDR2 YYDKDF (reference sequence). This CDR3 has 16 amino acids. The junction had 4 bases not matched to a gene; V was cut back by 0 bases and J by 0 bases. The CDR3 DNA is TGTGCCACCAGCAGAGATTTGGGAGGGTACCAAGAGACCCAGTACTTC. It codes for CATSRDLGGYQETQYF.

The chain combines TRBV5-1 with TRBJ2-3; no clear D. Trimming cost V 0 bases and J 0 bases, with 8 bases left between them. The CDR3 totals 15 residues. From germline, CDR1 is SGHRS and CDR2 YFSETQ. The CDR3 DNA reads TGCGCCAGCAGCTTGGACGGGTCTAGCACAGATACGCAGTATTTT. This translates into CASSLDGSSTDTQYF.

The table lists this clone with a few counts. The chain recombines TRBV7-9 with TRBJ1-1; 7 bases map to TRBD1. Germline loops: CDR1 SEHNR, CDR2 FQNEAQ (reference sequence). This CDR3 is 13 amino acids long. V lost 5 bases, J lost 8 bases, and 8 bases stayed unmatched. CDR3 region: CASSLTTGPEAFF. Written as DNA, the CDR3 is TGTGCCAGCAGCCTAACGACAGGGCCAGAAGCTTTCTTT.

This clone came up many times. The chain's CDR3 is CASSAAGGPNNSPLHF. The CDR3 nucleotides read TGTGCCAGCAGTGCGGCAGGGGGCCCCAATAATTCACCCCTCCACTTT. The chain links TRBV6-8 to TRBJ1-6; 8 positions match TRBD1. Germline CDR1 is MNHGY and CDR2 is SAAAGT. Trimming at V came to 5 bases and at J to 5 bases, leaving 8 bases not matched to a gene. The CDR3 spans 16 residues.

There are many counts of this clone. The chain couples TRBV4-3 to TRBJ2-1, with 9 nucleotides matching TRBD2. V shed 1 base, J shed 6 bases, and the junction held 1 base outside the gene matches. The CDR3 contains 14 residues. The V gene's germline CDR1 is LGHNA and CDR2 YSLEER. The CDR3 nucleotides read TGCGCCAGCAGCCAAGCTAGCGGGGCCAATGAGCAGTTCTTC. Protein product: CASSQASGANEQFF.

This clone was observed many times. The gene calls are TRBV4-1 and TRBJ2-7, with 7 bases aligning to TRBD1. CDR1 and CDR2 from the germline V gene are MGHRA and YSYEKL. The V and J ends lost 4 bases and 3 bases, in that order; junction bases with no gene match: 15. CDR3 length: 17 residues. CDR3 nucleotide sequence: TGCGCCAGCAGCCCACTTTGGGCGGCAGGGGGAAGCTACGAGCAGTACTTC. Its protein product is CASSPLWAAGGSYEQYF.

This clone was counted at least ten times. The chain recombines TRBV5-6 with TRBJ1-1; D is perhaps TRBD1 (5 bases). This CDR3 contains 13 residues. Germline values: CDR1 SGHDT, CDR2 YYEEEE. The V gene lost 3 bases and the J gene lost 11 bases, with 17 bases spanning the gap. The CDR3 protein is CASSSLPGLGAFF. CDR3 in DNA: TGTGCCAGCAGCTCATTACCGGGACTCGGGGCTTTCTTT.

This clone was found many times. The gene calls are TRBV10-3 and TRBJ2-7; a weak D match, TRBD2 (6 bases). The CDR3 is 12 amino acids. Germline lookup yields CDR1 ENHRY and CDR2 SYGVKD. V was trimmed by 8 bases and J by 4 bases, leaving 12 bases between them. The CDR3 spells CAIGGGRYEQYF. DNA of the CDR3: TGTGCCATCGGTGGAGGGAGGTACGAGCAGTACTTC.

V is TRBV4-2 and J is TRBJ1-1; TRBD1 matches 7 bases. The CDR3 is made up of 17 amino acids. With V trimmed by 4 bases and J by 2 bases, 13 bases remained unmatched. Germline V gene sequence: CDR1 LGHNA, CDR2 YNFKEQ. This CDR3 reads CASSPTPTGTDNTEAFF. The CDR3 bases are TGTGCCAGCAGCCCAACACCGACCGGGACAGACAACACTGAAGCTTTCTTT.